Sequencing of this T cell receptor beta chain was carried out in a study of T cell responses to AZD1222 COVID-19 vaccine. Findings and limits, study-wide: Most donors were white British and more were female, and clonal diversity was possibly underestimated. Increased Spike-specific TCR breadth and depth were observed after two AZD1222 doses. Vaccine-associated CD4 TCRs spanned spike, dominant at 160-218 and 743-854. Among those given AZD1222, only six or seven were seropositive at baseline.

The germline CDR1 and CDR2 sequences are MNHEY and SVGEGT. CDR3 length equals 17 residues. After removal of 4 bases from V and 4 bases from J, the junction contained 13 bases not matched to a gene. As to this clone: What it binds is unknown.

TCRdb keeps only in-frame clones here, not all; method: immunoSEQ multiplex PCR. Here the sample spans roughly 130,000 clones, roughly 88% being singletons. V is TRBV6-2 or TRBV6-3 and J is TRBJ1-2; 9 nucleotides line up with TRBD1. Sequenced material: peripheral blood, taken on day 0 of AZD1222 vaccination. The sequence was collected from an adult in good health. Written as DNA, the CDR3 is TGTGCCAGCAGTTCCCTAACCCACAGGGGGCAAGGCTATGGCTACACCTTC. This encodes CASSSLTHRGQGYGYTF.